One sample yielded the 5 T cell receptor beta chains listed below, sequenced in a study of T cells in Graves' hyperthyroidism and ophthalmopathy. RNA transcripts gave rise to amplified TCR beta CDR3 regions. The HTBI primer set served for first-round RT-PCR of the TCR CDR3. TCRdb re-derived calls from the multiplex PCR reads in MiXCR, one entry per CDR3 protein. The profile covers hundreds of thousands of distinct CDR3 sequences, with approximately 15% appearing a single time and about 10% taken by the ten largest. Sequenced material: blood. All receptors derive from a woman under 30 with Graves' hyperthyroidism.

This clonotype has just a few counts. This chain joins TRBV7-9 and TRBJ2-3, with D maybe TRBD1 (6 bases). Trimming pared 0 bases from V and 14 bases from J, leaving 15 bases between. There are 13 residues in the CDR3. Germline CDR1 SEHNR, CDR2 FQNEAQ (reference sequence). As DNA, the CDR3 is TGTGCCAGCAGCTTAGCACGAGACAGGCCGTTGTATTTT. It encodes CASSLARDRPLYF. The whole variable domain, filled in from reference TRBV7-9 and TRBJ2-3, reads DTGVSQNPRHKITKRGQNVTFRCDPISEHNRLYWYRQTLGQGPEFLTYFQNEAQLEKSRLLSDRFSAERPKGSFSTLEIQRTEQGDSAMYLCASSLARDRPLYFGPGTRLTVL.

The V gene is TRBV19, the J gene TRBJ1-2; D gene uncertain. This CDR3 is built from 13 residues. The V end was cut by 3 bases, the J end by 2 bases, with 7 bases between. Germline lookup yields CDR1 LNHDA and CDR2 SQIVND (reference sequence). CDR3 protein: CASSITENYGYTF. CDR3 in DNA: TGTGCCAGTAGTATTACAGAGAACTATGGCTACACCTTC.

This clonotype showed up many times. V usage is TRBV27 and J usage is TRBJ1-4, with TRBD1 matching 8 bases. Germline loops: CDR1 MNHEY, CDR2 SMNVEV (reference sequence). The V gene end was trimmed by 6 bases and the J gene end by 3 bases; junction bases not matched to a gene: 6. The CDR3 spans 15 residues. The CDR3 reads CASSRGTGPNEKLFF. In DNA form, the CDR3 reads TGTGCCAGCAGCCGTGGGACAGGCCCTAATGAAAAACTGTTTTTT.

This clonotype was observed many times. The chain is built from TRBV12-3 or TRBV12-4 and TRBJ2-3; 8 positions match TRBD2. The trim removed 6 bases at V and 5 bases at J, leaving 25 bases unmatched. The CDR3 has 20 amino acids. The CDR3 loop reads CASSLGPWGGEREKGDTQYF. The CDR3 DNA follows: TGTGCCAGCAGCCTAGGGCCATGGGGAGGCGAGCGGGAGAAAGGAGATACGCAGTATTTT.

The V and J genes are TRBV15 and TRBJ2-3; D assignment may be TRBD1 or TRBD2 (5 bases each). The CDR3 runs to 14 residues. Germline values: CDR1 LNHNV, CDR2 YYDKDF (reference sequence). The V and J ends lost 0 bases and 8 bases respectively, with 12 bases between them. The DNA of the CDR3 is TGTGCCACCAGCAGAGAAAGAGGGGCGGGTACGCAGTATTTT. Its translation is CATSRERGAGTQYF.